One sample yielded the 15 T cell receptor beta chains listed below, sequenced in a study of identical twins. TCRdb independently ran MiXCR on the 5' RACE reads; one entry per CDR3 protein. The sample yields 1.5 million to 2 million distinct CDR3 sequences, about 32% seen once. The sequenced sample was cord blood. The source of these receptors is a newborn girl in good health.

The chain is built from TRBV7-6 and TRBJ2-1; 7 nucleotides align to TRBD1. Unmatched junction bases numbered 14, after V lost 2 bases and J lost 10 bases. Germline V gene lookup returns CDR1 SGHVS and CDR2 FNYEAQ. This CDR3 spans 16 amino acids. The chain's CDR3 is CASSLKSRQGVNEQFF. In DNA, the CDR3 is TGTGCCAGCAGCTTAAAGTCGAGACAGGGTGTAAACGAGCAGTTCTTC.

The CDR3 protein is CSASRASGTYEQYF. In DNA, the CDR3 is TGCAGTGCTAGTCGGGCTAGCGGGACCTACGAGCAGTACTTC. The chain uses TRBV20-1 and TRBJ2-7; 9 nucleotides agree with TRBD2. Germline values: CDR1 DFQATT, CDR2 SNEGSKA (reference sequence). This CDR3 is 14 amino acids long. The trim removed 3 bases at V and 2 bases at J, leaving 5 bases unmatched.

This clonotype showed up just a few times. The V gene is TRBV20-1, the J gene TRBJ2-7; a weak D match, TRBD1 (6 bases). The CDR3 covers 13 residues. V gave up 4 bases and J gave up 0 bases, with 10 bases separating them. Germline CDR1 DFQATT, CDR2 SNEGSKA (reference sequence). The CDR3 DNA sequence: TGCAGTGCTATCTGGACAGCCTCCTACGAGCAGTACTTC. It is translated as CSAIWTASYEQYF.

There are a few counts of this clonotype. The rearrangement joins TRBV12-3 or TRBV12-4 to TRBJ2-3, with D tentatively TRBD1 (5 bases). The V end was cut by 8 bases, the J end by 4 bases, with 13 bases between. This CDR3 is 13 amino acids long. Here the CDR3 reads CASRPQGSDTQYF. CDR3 sequence (DNA): TGTGCCAGCCGACCCCAGGGTTCAGATACGCAGTATTTT.

The chain links TRBV3-1 to TRBJ2-4, with 13 bases matching TRBD2. V was clipped by 0 bases and J by 1 base; unmatched bases: 6. Germline V gene sequence: CDR1 LGHDT, CDR2 YNNKEL (reference sequence). CDR3 length equals 19 residues. The CDR3 region has the DNA TGTGCCAGCAGCCAAGACGGACTAGCGGGAGTCGGGGCCAAAAACATTCAGTACTTC. Translating it yields CASSQDGLAGVGAKNIQYF.

This clonotype was seen a handful of times. The rearrangement uses TRBV5-1 and TRBJ1-1; D possibly corresponds to TRBD1 (5 bases). The V end was cut by 4 bases, the J end by 5 bases, with 15 bases between. CDR3 length: 14 amino acids. CDR1 and CDR2 from the germline V gene are SGHRS and YFSETQ. The CDR3 protein is CASSVRDGGTEAFF. DNA for the CDR3: TGCGCCAGCAGCGTGCGGGACGGCGGGACTGAAGCTTTCTTT.

This chain joins TRBV28 and TRBJ2-7, with D tentatively TRBD2 (7 bases). The V and J ends lost 8 bases and 7 bases respectively, with 21 bases between them. The CDR3 extends over 14 amino acids. Per the germline V gene, CDR1 is MDHEN and CDR2 is SYDVKM. CDR3 sequence: CASRGAASYNEQYF. The CDR3 DNA is TGTGCCAGCCGGGGGGCAGCTTCCTACAATGAGCAGTACTTC.

The rearrangement uses TRBV20-1 and TRBJ2-3; the match to TRBD2 covers 12 bases. Germline V CDR1 and CDR2: DFQATT, SNEGSKA (reference sequence). Trimming cost V 5 bases and J 2 bases; bases outside gene matches: 11. The CDR3 consists of 17 residues. This CDR3 is CSAPRARTSGITDTQYF. CDR3 coding DNA: TGCAGTGCTCCCAGGGCCAGGACTAGCGGGATCACAGATACGCAGTATTTT.

The chain employs TRBV6-2 or TRBV6-3 and TRBJ2-5; either TRBD1 or TRBD2 may supply D (5 bases each). This CDR3 has 14 residues. Germline V CDR1 and CDR2: MNHEY, SVGEGT. V was clipped by 2 bases and J by 2 bases, with 9 bases between them. CDR3 sequence: CASSYLREQETQYF. The CDR3, as DNA: TGTGCCAGCAGTTACCTCAGGGAGCAAGAGACCCAGTACTTC.

The rearrangement links TRBV4-2 to TRBJ2-2, with 10 bases aligning to TRBD2. The germline V gene has CDR1 LGHNA and CDR2 YNFKEQ. With V trimmed by 1 base and J by 6 bases, 8 bases remained unmatched. This CDR3 region has 17 residues. The CDR3 loop reads CASSQVRAGGPSGELFF. Here the CDR3 DNA reads TGTGCCAGCAGCCAAGTACGAGCGGGGGGGCCATCCGGGGAGCTGTTTTTT.

This clonotype appeared once. The CDR3 region is CATSRDPMTVSYNSPLHF. The CDR3 DNA reads as TGTGCCACCAGCAGAGATCCCATGACAGTCTCCTATAATTCACCCCTCCACTTT. V usage is TRBV15 and J usage is TRBJ1-6; the D gene is possibly TRBD1 (5 bases). The CDR3 is 18 residues long. V was trimmed by 0 bases and J by 0 bases, leaving 12 bases between them. Germline V gene lookup returns CDR1 LNHNV and CDR2 YYDKDF (reference sequence). The entire variable domain, with the rest obtained from reference TRBV15 and TRBJ1-6, is as follows: DAMVIQNPRYQVTQFGKPVTLSCSQTLNHNVMYWYQQKSSQAPKLLFHYYDKDFNNEADTPDNFQSRRPNTSFCFLDIRSPGLGDTAMYLCATSRDPMTVSYNSPLHFGNGTRLTVT.

Regarding this clonotype: A much larger clone sits a single nucleotide away, making a read error possible. V is TRBV24-1 and J is TRBJ2-1; no definite D call. The J call may be in error: the DNA end matches TRBJ2-7 better. There are 14 residues in the CDR3. CDR1 and CDR2 from the germline V gene are KGHDR and SFDVKD. The CDR3 protein is CATSDRRSYNEQYF. In nucleotides, the CDR3 is TGTGCCACCAGTGATAGGCGCTCCTACAATGAGCAGTACTTC.

V gene TRBV6-2 or TRBV6-3 combines with J gene TRBJ1-5; D unclear. Per germline, CDR1 MNHEY and CDR2 SVGEGT. This CDR3 contains 9 residues. V was shortened by 10 bases and J by 5 bases, with 3 bases between the two germline ends. The CDR3 coding sequence is TGTGCCACCTATCAGCCCCAGCATTTT. Protein product: CATYQPQHF.

The CDR3 nucleotides read TGTGCCAGCAGCTTATACGCGCCAGGGGCCTATGGCTACACCTTC. Translated, it gives CASSLYAPGAYGYTF. The gene calls are TRBV7-2 and TRBJ1-2, with a weak D call TRBD1 (6 bases). The CDR3 is 15 amino acids. V lost 2 bases to trimming and J lost 4 bases, with 14 bases between them. Looked up from germline, CDR1 is SGHTA and CDR2 is FQGNSA.

This clonotype was seen a few times. V is TRBV20-1 and J is TRBJ2-7; 8 bases are a match to TRBD1. The J segment lost 0 bases and the V segment lost 3 bases, leaving 7 bases of the junction unmatched. Germline CDR1 reads DFQATT; CDR2 reads SNEGSKA (reference sequence). This CDR3 spans 15 amino acids. The CDR3 DNA sequence: TGCAGTGCTAGGAATGGACAGGGTCCCTCCTACGAGCAGTACTTC. Amino acid sequence: CSARNGQGPSYEQYF.